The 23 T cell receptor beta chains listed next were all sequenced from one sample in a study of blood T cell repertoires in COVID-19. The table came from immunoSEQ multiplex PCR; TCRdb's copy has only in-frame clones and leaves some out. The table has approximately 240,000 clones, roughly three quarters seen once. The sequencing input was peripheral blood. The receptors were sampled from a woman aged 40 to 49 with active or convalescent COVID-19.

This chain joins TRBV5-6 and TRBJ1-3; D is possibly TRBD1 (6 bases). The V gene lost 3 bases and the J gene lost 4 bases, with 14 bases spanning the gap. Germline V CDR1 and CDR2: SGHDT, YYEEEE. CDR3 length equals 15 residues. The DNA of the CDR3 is TGTGCCAGCAGCTACACAGGGAAAACAGGAAACACCATATATTTT. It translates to CASSYTGKTGNTIYF.

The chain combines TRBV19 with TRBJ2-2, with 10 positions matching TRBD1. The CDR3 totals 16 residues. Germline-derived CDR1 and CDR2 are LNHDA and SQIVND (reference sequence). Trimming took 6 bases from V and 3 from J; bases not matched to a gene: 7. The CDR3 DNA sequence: TGTGCCAGTAGAAGGGGACAGGGGCGGGACACCGGGGAGCTGTTTTTT. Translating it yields CASRRGQGRDTGELFF.

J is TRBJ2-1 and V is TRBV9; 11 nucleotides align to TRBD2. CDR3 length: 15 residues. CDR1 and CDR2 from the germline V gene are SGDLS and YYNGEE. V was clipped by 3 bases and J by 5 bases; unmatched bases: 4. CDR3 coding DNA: TGTGCCAGCAGCGCTAGCGGGGGGCAGAACAATGAGCAGTTCTTC. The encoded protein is CASSASGGQNNEQFF.

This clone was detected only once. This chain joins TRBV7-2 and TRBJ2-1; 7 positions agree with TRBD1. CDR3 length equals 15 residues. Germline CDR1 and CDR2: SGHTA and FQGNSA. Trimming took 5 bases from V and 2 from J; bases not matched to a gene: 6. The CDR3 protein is CASSPNRGPYNEQFF. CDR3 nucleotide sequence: TGTGCCAGCAGCCCAAACAGGGGCCCCTACAATGAGCAGTTCTTC.

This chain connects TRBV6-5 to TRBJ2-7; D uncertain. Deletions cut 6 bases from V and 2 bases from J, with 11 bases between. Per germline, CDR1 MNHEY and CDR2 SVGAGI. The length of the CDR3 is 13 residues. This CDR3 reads CASRPTGPYEQYF. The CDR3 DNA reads TGTGCCAGCAGACCCACTGGGCCCTACGAGCAGTACTTC.

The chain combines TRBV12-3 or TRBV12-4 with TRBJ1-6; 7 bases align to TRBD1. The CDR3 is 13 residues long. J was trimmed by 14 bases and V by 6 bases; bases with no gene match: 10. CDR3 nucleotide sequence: TGTGCCAGCAGGACACTCACAGGGGAGACCCTCCACTTT. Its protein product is CASRTLTGETLHF.

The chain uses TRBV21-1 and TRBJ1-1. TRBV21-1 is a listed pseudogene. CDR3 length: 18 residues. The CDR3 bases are TGTGCCAGCAGCACCCGGGGGGGCCAGAAAAGGGTGAACACTGAAGCTTTCTTT. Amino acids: CASSTRGGQKRVNTEAFF.

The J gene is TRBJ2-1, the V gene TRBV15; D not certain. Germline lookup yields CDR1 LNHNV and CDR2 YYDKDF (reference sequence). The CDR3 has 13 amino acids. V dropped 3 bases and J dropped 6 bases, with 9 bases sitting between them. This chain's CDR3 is CATSRARLNEQFF. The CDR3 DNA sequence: TGTGCCACCAGCAGGGCTAGACTCAATGAGCAGTTCTTC.

The CDR3 loop reads CASLSGSGGATQYF. CDR3 DNA sequence: TGTGCCAGCCTCTCGGGGAGCGGGGGGGCCACGCAGTATTTT. The genes are TRBV5-6 and TRBJ2-3, with 10 bases that match TRBD2. The CDR3 is 14 amino acids. Germline V gives CDR1 SGHDT, CDR2 YYEEEE. The ends lost 7 bases at V and 9 bases at J; junction bases unmatched: 11.

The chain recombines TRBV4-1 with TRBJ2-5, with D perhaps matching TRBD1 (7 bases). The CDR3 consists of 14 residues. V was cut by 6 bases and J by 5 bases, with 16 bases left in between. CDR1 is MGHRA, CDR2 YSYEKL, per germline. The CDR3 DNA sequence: TGCGCCAGCAGGCCTACAGGGGAGGCGGAGACCCAGTACTTC. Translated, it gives CASRPTGEAETQYF.

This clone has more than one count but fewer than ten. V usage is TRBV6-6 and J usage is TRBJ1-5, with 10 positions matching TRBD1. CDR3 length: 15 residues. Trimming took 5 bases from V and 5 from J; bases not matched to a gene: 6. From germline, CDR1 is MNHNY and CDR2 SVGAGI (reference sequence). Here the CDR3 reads CASSTTGGADQPQHF. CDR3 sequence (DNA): TGTGCCAGCAGTACGACAGGGGGCGCGGATCAGCCCCAGCATTTT.

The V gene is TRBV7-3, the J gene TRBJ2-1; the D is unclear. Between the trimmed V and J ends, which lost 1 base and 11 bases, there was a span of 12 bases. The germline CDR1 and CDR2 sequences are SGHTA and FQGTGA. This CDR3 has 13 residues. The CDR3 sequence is CASSLNSPAQQFF. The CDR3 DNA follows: TGTGCCAGCAGCTTAAACTCCCCCGCTCAGCAGTTCTTC. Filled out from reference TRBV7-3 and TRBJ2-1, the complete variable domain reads GAGVSQTPSNKVTEKGKYVELRCDPISGHTALYWYRQSLGQGPEFLIYFQGTGAADDSGLPNDRFFAVRPEGSVSTLKIQRTERGDSAVYLCASSLNSPAQQFFGPGTRLTVL.

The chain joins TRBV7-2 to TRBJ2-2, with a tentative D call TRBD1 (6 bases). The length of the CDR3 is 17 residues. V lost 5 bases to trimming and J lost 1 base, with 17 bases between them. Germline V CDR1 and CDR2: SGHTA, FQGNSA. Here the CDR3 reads CASSPALGAKNTGELFF. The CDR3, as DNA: TGTGCCAGCAGCCCAGCATTGGGGGCGAAGAACACCGGGGAGCTGTTTTTT.

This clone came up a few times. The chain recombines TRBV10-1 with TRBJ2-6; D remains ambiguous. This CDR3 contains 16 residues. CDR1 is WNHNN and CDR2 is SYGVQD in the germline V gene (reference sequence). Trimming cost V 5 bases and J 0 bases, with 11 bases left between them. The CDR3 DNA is TGCGCCAGCAGTCCAGGCCCCATCTCTGGGGCCAACGTCCTGACTTTC. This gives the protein CASSPGPISGANVLTF.

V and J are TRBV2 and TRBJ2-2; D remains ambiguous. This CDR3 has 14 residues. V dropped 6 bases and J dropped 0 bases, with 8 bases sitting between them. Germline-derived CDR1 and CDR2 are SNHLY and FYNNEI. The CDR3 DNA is TGTGCCAGCAGGAGAACAGCGAACACCGGGGAGCTGTTTTTT. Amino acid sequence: CASRRTANTGELFF. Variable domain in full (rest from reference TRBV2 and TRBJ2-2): EPEVTQTPSHQVTQMGQEVILRCVPISNHLYFYWYRQILGQKVEFLVSFYNNEISEKSEIFDDQFSVERPDGSNFTLKIRSTKLEDSAMYFCASRRTANTGELFFGEGSRLTVL.

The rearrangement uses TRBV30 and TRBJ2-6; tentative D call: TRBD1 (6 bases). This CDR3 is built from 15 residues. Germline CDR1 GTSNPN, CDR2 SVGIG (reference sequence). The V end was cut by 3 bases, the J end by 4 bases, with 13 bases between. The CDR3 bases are TGTGCCTGGAGCGGAGGACAGAGGGGGGCCAACGTCCTGACTTTC. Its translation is CAWSGGQRGANVLTF.

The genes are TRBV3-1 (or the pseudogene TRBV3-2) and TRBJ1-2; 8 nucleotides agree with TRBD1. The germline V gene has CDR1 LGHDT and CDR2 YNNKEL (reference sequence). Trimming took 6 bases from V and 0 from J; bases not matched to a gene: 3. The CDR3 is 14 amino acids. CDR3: CASRTTGANYGYTF. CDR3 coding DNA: TGTGCCAGCAGGACGACAGGGGCTAACTATGGCTACACCTTC.

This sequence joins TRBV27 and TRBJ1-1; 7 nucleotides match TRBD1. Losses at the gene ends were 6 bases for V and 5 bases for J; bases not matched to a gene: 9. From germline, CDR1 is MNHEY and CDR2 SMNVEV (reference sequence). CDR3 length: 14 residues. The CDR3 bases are TGTGCCAGCAGAGATAATGACAGGGAGACTGAAGCTTTCTTT. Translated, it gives CASRDNDRETEAFF.

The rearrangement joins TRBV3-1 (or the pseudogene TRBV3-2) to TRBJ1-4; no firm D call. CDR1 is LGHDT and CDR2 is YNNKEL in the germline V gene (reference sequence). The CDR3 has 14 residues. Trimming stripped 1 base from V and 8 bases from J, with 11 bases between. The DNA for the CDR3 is TGTGCCAGCAGCCAAGCGGTTGGAGAAGAAAAACTGTTTTTT. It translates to CASSQAVGEEKLFF.

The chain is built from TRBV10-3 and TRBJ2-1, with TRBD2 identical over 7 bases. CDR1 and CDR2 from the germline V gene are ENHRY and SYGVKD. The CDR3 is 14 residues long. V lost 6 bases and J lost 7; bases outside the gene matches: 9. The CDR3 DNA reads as TGTGCCATCAGCGGGACTATCGGTACGAATGAGCAGTTCTTC. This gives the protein CAISGTIGTNEQFF.

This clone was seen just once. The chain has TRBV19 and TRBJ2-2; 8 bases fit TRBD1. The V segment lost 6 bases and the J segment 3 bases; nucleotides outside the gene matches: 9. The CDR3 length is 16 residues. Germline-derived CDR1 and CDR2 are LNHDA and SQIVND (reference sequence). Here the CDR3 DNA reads TGTGCCAGTAGGCTTGCAGGGGGCTGGGACACCGGGGAGCTGTTTTTT. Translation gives CASRLAGGWDTGELFF. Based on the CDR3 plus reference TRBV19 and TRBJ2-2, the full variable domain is DGGITQSPKYLFRKEGQNVTLSCEQNLNHDAMYWYRQDPGQGLRLIYYSQIVNDFQKGDIAEGYSVSREKKESFPLTVTSAQKNPTAFYLCASRLAGGWDTGELFFGEGSRLTVL.

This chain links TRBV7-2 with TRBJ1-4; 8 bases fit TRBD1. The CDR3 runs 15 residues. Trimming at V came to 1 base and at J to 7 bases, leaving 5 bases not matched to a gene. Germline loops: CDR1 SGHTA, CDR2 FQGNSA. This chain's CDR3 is CASSLGAGGSEKLFF. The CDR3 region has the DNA TGTGCCAGCAGCTTAGGGGCAGGGGGCAGTGAAAAACTGTTTTTT.

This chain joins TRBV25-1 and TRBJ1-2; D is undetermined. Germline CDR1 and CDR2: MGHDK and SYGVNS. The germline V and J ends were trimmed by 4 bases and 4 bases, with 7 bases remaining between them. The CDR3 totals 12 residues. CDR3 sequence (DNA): TGTGCCAGCAGTGGCGGTAGCTATGGCTACACCTTC. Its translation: CASSGGSYGYTF.